Following are 20 T cell receptor beta chains from one sample sequenced in a study of a mutant IDH1 vaccine in newly diagnosed glioma (dated by TCRdb to the early 2020s). Libraries were prepared through the immunoSEQ multiplex PCR assay. What TCRdb holds here is the immuneACCESS table cut down to in-frame rearrangements. Part of the clones is not present; checked against another copy, under half of the missing clones reflect an unresolved V gene, and the others are unexplained. The sample records about 34,000 clones, 80% of which are singletons. The ten largest clones add up to around 9.5% of the sample. The time point label corresponds to: baseline, week 1 (first vaccination visit). The treatment or condition label corresponds to: pre-vaccination baseline after standard-of-care therapy. Sample: peripheral blood mononuclear cells (PBMCs), taken from a glioma patient treated with radiotherapy, temozolomide or both. The receptors here all came from a man in his forties or fifties with glioma. Some clones in this sample may be carry-over from other donors' samples.

The J gene is TRBJ1-3, the V gene TRBV28; TRBD1 is a possible D gene (5 bases). This CDR3 contains 16 residues. Trimming shortened V by 2 bases and J by 0 bases, and 11 bases separated the two germline ends. Germline CDR1 is MDHEN and CDR2 is SYDVKM. CDR3 protein: CASSLGTMVSGNTIYF. CDR3 DNA sequence: TGTGCCAGCAGTTTAGGGACGATGGTCTCTGGAAACACCATATATTTT.

V gene TRBV15 combines with J gene TRBJ2-6; weak D call: TRBD2 (5 bases). Trimming took 5 bases from V and 2 from J, leaving 10 bases between them. The germline gives CDR1 LNHNV, CDR2 YYDKDF (reference sequence). The CDR3 extends over 15 amino acids. The CDR3 is CATSAGITGANVLTF. CDR3 nucleotides: TGTGCCACCAGCGCCGGGATAACTGGGGCCAACGTCCTGACTTTC. Full variable domain (rest looked up from reference TRBV15 and TRBJ2-6): DAMVIQNPRYQVTQFGKPVTLSCSQTLNHNVMYWYQQKSSQAPKLLFHYYDKDFNNEADTPDNFQSRRPNTSFCFLDIRSPGLGDTAMYLCATSAGITGANVLTFGAGSRLTVL.

This clone was seen a few times. J is TRBJ1-5 and V is TRBV7-2; D uncertain. The CDR3 consists of 12 residues. Trimming pared 5 bases from V and 4 bases from J, leaving 6 bases between. CDR1 and CDR2 from the germline V gene are SGHTA and FQGNSA. The CDR3 coding sequence is TGTGCCAGCAGCCGCAGGAATCAGCCCCAGCATTTT. Translated: CASSRRNQPQHF.

CDR3 sequence (DNA): TGTGCCAGCAGCTTAACCAGGGTCAGCGTAGGGGCCCAGTACTTC. Translation: CASSLTRVSVGAQYF. The chain joins TRBV7-8 to TRBJ2-5; possible D gene TRBD1, 5 bases. The CDR3 contains 15 residues. The germline V and J ends were trimmed by 2 bases and 9 bases, with 19 bases remaining between them. Germline V gives CDR1 SGHVS, CDR2 FQNEAQ.

The V gene is TRBV10-3, the J gene TRBJ2-1, with 9 nucleotides matching TRBD1. The V and J ends lost 0 bases and 7 bases, in that order; junction bases with no gene match: 7. Germline-derived CDR1 and CDR2 are ENHRY and SYGVKD. The CDR3 runs to 16 residues. The CDR3 region has the DNA TGTGCCATCAGTGAGTCGGTACAGGGGGCGAGGAATGAGCAGTTCTTC. It encodes CAISESVQGARNEQFF.

The chain recombines TRBV7-2 with TRBJ2-1; no firm D call. Per germline, CDR1 SGHTA and CDR2 FQGNSA. V dropped 2 bases and J dropped 8 bases, with 13 bases sitting between them. This CDR3 comprises 14 residues. The CDR3 region is CASSLQPQIHEQFF. CDR3 sequence (DNA): TGTGCCAGCAGCTTACAACCACAGATCCATGAGCAGTTCTTC.

This chain connects TRBV9 to TRBJ2-2; 8 nucleotides match TRBD2. Germline values: CDR1 SGDLS, CDR2 YYNGEE. J lost 1 base, V lost 2 bases, and 10 bases had no gene match. This CDR3 is 18 amino acids long. The CDR3 loop reads CASSVLTLAGRNTGELFF. CDR3 sequence (DNA): TGTGCCAGCAGCGTCCTCACCCTAGCGGGCCGGAACACCGGGGAGCTGTTTTTT. Together with reference TRBV9 and TRBJ2-2, the CDR3 gives the full variable domain: DSGVTQTPKHLITATGQRVTLRCSPRSGDLSVYWYQQSLDQGLQFLIQYYNGEERAKGNILERFSAQQFPDLHSELNLSSLELGDSALYFCASSVLTLAGRNTGELFFGEGSRLTVL.

The chain couples TRBV10-1 to TRBJ2-7, with D possibly being TRBD2 (5 bases). Per germline, CDR1 WNHNN and CDR2 SYGVQD (reference sequence). V gave up 3 bases and J gave up 2 bases, with 14 bases separating them. The CDR3 runs to 15 residues. The CDR3 region is CASSDIAGQPYEQYF. The DNA for the CDR3 is TGCGCCAGCAGTGATATCGCGGGTCAGCCCTACGAGCAGTACTTC.

The chain recombines TRBV4-1 with TRBJ2-7; D gene unclear. V lost 0 bases, J lost 2 bases, and 11 bases lay in between. Germline V CDR1 and CDR2: MGHRA, YSYEKL. The CDR3 is 15 amino acids. The CDR3 here is CASSQESLRPYEQYF. The DNA of the CDR3 is TGCGCCAGCAGCCAAGAATCCCTAAGACCCTACGAGCAGTACTTC.

This rearrangement joins TRBV6-5 to TRBJ2-2; D is unclear. CDR1 MNHEY and CDR2 SVGAGI come from the germline V gene. This CDR3 region has 11 residues. V was trimmed by 6 bases and J by 6 bases, leaving 5 bases between them. For the CDR3, the DNA is TGTGCCAGCAGGACGTCCGGGGAGCTGTTTTTT. It yields the protein CASRTSGELFF.

This clone was seen once. The J gene is TRBJ2-7, the V gene TRBV10-3; TRBD1 agrees at 7 bases. Germline assignment: CDR1 ENHRY and CDR2 SYGVKD. The CDR3 extends over 13 amino acids. Losses at the gene ends were 10 bases for V and 4 bases for J; bases not matched to a gene: 10. The CDR3 nucleotides are TGTGCCACCCGAGGGACAGAGGAGTACGAGCAGTACTTC. Protein: CATRGTEEYEQYF.

On this clone itself: One junction end disagrees with the germline gene, perhaps due to a read error. The V call is TRBV6-6, the J call TRBJ1-2; D call uncertain. Looked up from germline, CDR1 is MNHNY and CDR2 is SVGAGI (reference sequence). The CDR3 has 13 residues. The CDR3 DNA is TGTGCCAGCAGTTCCGAGGCTGGCGGGATTCCACTCTTC. This gives the protein CASSSEAGGIPLF.

The chain recombines TRBV9 with TRBJ1-1, with TRBD1 as a possible D gene (5 bases). The CDR3 spans 13 residues. Germline V gene lookup returns CDR1 SGDLS and CDR2 YYNGEE. V was shortened by 6 bases and J by 5 bases, with 14 bases between the two germline ends. CDR3 sequence reads: CASTAQEGTEAFF. CDR3 nucleotides: TGTGCCAGCACCGCACAGGAGGGGACTGAAGCTTTCTTT.

This chain uses TRBV5-4 with TRBJ1-2; tentatively, D is TRBD1 (5 bases). The V gene's germline CDR1 is SGHNT and CDR2 YYREEE (reference sequence). V was shortened by 4 bases and J by 4 bases, with 17 bases between the two germline ends. The CDR3 runs 15 residues. This chain's CDR3 is CASSRGGTASYGYTF. CDR3 coding DNA: TGTGCCAGCAGCCGAGGTGGGACGGCATCCTATGGCTACACCTTC.

This sequence joins TRBV19 and TRBJ1-1; D perhaps matches TRBD1 (6 bases). CDR1 LNHDA and CDR2 SQIVND come from the germline V gene (reference sequence). This CDR3 comprises 14 residues. Deletions cut 4 bases from V and 0 bases from J, with 9 bases between. This CDR3 reads CASSTGHLNTEAFF. CDR3 DNA sequence: TGTGCCAGTAGTACGGGACACCTGAACACTGAAGCTTTCTTT. Full variable domain (outside the CDR3, taken from reference TRBV19 and TRBJ1-1): DGGITQSPKYLFRKEGQNVTLSCEQNLNHDAMYWYRQDPGQGLRLIYYSQIVNDFQKGDIAEGYSVSREKKESFPLTVTSAQKNPTAFYLCASSTGHLNTEAFFGQGTRLTVV.

The V call is TRBV5-4, the J call TRBJ2-7; 8 positions agree with TRBD2. The CDR3 spans 15 residues. V was clipped by 0 bases and J by 3 bases; unmatched bases: 5. Germline CDR1 reads SGHNT; CDR2 reads YYREEE (reference sequence). CDR3: CASSLAAGGYYEQYF. The CDR3 nucleotides are TGTGCCAGCAGCTTGGCGGCGGGAGGATACTACGAGCAGTACTTC.

The V gene is TRBV7-9, the J gene TRBJ1-1; TRBD1 might be the D (6 bases). The CDR3 sequence is 15 residues long. V was clipped by 4 bases and J by 1 base, with 13 bases between them. The germline gives CDR1 SEHNR, CDR2 FQNEAQ (reference sequence). CDR3 sequence (DNA): TGTGCCAGCAGCTCTACTCAACAGGGGAACACTGAAGCTTTCTTT. It codes for CASSSTQQGNTEAFF.

This chain joins TRBV28 and TRBJ2-7, with TRBD2 as a possible D gene (6 bases). V was cut by 5 bases and J by 2 bases, with 16 bases left in between. The germline V gene encodes CDR1 MDHEN and CDR2 SYDVKM. The CDR3 sequence is 15 residues long. This CDR3 is CASSPFMEGPYEQYF. The DNA for the CDR3 is TGTGCCAGCAGTCCATTTATGGAGGGTCCCTACGAGCAGTACTTC.

This rearrangement joins TRBV5-6 to TRBJ2-7, with 12 nucleotides matching TRBD1. The V gene end was trimmed by 3 bases and the J gene end by 6 bases; junction bases not matched to a gene: 4. The CDR3 consists of 14 residues. Germline values: CDR1 SGHDT, CDR2 YYEEEE. The CDR3: CASSWDRGLSEQYF. The DNA of the CDR3 is TGTGCCAGCAGCTGGGACAGGGGGCTGAGCGAGCAGTACTTC.

The chain joins TRBV2 to TRBJ1-5; D might be TRBD1 (5 bases). Germline values: CDR1 SNHLY, CDR2 FYNNEI. The germline V and J ends were trimmed by 6 bases and 0 bases, with 6 bases remaining between them. CDR3 length: 13 amino acids. The CDR3 is CASRDTSNQPQHF. CDR3 DNA sequence: TGTGCCAGCAGGGACACTAGCAATCAGCCCCAGCATTTT.